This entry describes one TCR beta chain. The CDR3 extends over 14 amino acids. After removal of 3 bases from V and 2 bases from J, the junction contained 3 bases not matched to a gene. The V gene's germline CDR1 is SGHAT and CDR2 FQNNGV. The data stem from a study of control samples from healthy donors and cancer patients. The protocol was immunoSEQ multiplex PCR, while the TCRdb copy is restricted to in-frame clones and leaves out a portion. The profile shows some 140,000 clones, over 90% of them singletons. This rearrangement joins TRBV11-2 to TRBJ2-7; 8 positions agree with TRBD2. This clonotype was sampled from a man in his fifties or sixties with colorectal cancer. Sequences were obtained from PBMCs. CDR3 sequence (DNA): TGTGCCAGCAGCTTGACGGGGGGGACCTACGAGCAGTACTTC. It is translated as CASSLTGGTYEQYF.